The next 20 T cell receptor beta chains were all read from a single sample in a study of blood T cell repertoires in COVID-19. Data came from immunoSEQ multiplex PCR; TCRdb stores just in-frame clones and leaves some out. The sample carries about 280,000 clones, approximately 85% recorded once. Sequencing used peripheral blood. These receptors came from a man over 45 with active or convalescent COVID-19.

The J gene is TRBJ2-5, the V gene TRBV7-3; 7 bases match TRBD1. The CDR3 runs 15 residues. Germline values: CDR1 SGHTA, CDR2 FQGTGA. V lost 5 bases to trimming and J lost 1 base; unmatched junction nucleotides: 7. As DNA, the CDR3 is TGTGCCAGCAGCACAGACAGGGCTCCCCAAGAGACCCAGTACTTC. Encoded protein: CASSTDRAPQETQYF.

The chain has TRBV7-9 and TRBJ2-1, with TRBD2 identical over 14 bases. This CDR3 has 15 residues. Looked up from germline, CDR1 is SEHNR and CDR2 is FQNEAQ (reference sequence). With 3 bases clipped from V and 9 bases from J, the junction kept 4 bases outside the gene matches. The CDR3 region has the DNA TGTGCCAGCAGCTTGGGACTAGCGGGAGTGGGTGAGCAGTTCTTC. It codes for CASSLGLAGVGEQFF.

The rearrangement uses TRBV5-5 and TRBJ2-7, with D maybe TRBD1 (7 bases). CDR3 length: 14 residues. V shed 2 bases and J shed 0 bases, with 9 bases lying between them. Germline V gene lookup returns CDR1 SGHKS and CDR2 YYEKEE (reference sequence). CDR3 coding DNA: TGTGCCAGCAGCTTCCAGGGGGGCTCCTACGAGCAGTACTTC. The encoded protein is CASSFQGGSYEQYF.

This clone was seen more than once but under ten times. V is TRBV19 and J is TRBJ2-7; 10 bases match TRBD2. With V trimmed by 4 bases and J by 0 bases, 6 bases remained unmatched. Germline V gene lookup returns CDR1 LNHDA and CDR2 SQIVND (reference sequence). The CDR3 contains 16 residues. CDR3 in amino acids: CASSRLASGSSYEQYF. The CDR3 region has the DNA TGTGCCAGTAGTAGGCTGGCTAGCGGGAGCTCCTACGAGCAGTACTTC.

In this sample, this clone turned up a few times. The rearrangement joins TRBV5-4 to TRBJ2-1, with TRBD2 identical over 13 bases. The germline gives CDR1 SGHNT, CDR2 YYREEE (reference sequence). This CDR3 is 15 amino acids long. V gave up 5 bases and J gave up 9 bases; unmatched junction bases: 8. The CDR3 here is CASRPTSGRAIEQFF. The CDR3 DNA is TGTGCCAGCAGGCCCACTAGCGGGAGGGCCATTGAGCAGTTCTTC.

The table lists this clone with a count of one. CDR3 in DNA: TGTGCCAGCAGCTTGTTAGCGGGAGCTGCAGATACGCAGTATTTT. Translated, it gives CASSLLAGAADTQYF. This chain links TRBV5-4 with TRBJ2-3, with 9 bases lining up with TRBD2. Germline V CDR1 and CDR2: SGHNT, YYREEE (reference sequence). V was pared by 1 base and J by 4 bases, with 4 bases of the junction left unmatched. The CDR3 consists of 15 residues.

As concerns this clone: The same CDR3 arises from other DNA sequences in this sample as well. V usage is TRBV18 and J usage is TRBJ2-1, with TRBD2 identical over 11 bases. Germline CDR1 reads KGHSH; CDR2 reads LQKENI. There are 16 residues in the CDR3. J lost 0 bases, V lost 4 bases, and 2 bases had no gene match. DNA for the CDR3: TGTGCCAGCTCACAAGGACTAGCGGGCTCCTACAATGAGCAGTTCTTC. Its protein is CASSQGLAGSYNEQFF.

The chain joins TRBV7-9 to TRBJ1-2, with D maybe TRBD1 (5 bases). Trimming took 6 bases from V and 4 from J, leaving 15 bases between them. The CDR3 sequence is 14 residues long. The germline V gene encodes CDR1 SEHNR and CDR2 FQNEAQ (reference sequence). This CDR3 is CASSGGGVVYGYTF. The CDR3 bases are TGTGCCAGCAGTGGGGGAGGGGTCGTCTATGGCTACACCTTC.

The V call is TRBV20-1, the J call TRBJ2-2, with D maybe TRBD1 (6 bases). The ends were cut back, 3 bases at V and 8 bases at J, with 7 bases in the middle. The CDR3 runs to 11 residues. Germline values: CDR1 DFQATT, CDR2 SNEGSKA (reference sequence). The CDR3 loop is CSARGTGELFF. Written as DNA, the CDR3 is TGCAGTGCTAGGGGGACAGGGGAGCTGTTTTTT.

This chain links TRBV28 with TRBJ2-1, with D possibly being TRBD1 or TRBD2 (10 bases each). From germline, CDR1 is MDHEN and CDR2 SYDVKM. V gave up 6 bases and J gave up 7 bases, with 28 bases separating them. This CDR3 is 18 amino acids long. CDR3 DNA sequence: TGTGCCAGCAGACCGGGACAGGGGTCTAGCGGGAGTAGGAATGAGCAGTTCTTC. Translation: CASRPGQGSSGSRNEQFF.

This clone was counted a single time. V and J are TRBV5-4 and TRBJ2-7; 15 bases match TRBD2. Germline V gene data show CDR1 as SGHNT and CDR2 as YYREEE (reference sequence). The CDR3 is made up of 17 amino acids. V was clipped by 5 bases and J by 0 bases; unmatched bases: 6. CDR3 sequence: CASSSGLAGGVSYEQYF. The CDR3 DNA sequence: TGTGCCAGCAGTTCCGGACTAGCGGGGGGGGTCTCCTACGAGCAGTACTTC.

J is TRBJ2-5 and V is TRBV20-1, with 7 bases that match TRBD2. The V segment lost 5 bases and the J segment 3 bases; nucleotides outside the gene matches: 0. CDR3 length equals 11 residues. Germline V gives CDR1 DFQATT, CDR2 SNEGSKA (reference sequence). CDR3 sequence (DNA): TGCAGTGCTGCGGGGGAAGAGACCCAGTACTTC. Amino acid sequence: CSAAGEETQYF.

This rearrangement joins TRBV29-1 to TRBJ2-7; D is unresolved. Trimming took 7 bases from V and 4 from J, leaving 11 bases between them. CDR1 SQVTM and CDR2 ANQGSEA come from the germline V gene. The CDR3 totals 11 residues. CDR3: CSAVYLYEQYF. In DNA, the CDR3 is TGCAGCGCTGTCTACCTATACGAGCAGTACTTC.

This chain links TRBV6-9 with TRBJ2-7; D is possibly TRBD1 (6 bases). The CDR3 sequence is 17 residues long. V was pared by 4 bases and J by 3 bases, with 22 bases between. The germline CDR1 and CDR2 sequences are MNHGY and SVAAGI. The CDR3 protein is CASSWGQDKDRDYEQYF. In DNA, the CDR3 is TGTGCCAGCAGTTGGGGGCAGGATAAGGACAGAGACTACGAGCAGTACTTC.

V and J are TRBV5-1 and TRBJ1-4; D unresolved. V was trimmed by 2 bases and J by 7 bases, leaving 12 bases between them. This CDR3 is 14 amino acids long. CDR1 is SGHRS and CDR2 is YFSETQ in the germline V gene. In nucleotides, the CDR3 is TGCGCCAGCAGCTTATACATCCCGGGTGAAAAACTGTTTTTT. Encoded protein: CASSLYIPGEKLFF.

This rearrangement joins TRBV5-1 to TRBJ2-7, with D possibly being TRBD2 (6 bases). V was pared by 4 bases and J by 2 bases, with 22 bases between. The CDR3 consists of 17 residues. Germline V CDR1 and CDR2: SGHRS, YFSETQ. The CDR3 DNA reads TGCGCCAGCAGCGAGGAACCATCCGGGACTGGGGCCTACGAGCAGTACTTC. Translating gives CASSEEPSGTGAYEQYF. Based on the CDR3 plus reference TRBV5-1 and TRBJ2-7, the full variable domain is KAGVTQTPRYLIKTRGQQVTLSCSPISGHRSVSWYQQTPGQGLQFLFEYFSETQRNKGNFPGRFSGRQFSNSRSEMNVSTLELGDSALYLCASSEEPSGTGAYEQYFGPGTRLTVT.

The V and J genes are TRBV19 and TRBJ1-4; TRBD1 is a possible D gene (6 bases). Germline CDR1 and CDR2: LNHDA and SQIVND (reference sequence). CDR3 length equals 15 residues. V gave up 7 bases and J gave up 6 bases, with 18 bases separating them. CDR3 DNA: TGTGCCAGTAAGGGATTTGGCAGGGGAGATGAAAAACTGTTTTTT. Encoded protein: CASKGFGRGDEKLFF.

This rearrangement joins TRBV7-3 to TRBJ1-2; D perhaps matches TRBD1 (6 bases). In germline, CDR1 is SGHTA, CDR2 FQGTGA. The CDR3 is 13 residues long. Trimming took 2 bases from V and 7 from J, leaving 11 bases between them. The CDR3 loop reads CASSLSGAGGYTF. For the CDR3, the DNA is TGTGCCAGCAGCTTATCAGGGGCGGGTGGCTACACCTTC. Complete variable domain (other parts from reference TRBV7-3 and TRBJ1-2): GAGVSQTPSNKVTEKGKYVELRCDPISGHTALYWYRQSLGQGPEFLIYFQGTGAADDSGLPNDRFFAVRPEGSVSTLKIQRTERGDSAVYLCASSLSGAGGYTFGSGTRLTVV.

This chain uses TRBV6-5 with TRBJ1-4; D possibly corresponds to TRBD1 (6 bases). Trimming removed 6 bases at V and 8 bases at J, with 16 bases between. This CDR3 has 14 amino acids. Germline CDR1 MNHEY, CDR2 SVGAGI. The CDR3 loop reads CASRPGHGGEKLFF. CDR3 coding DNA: TGTGCCAGCAGGCCGGGACACGGGGGGGAAAAACTGTTTTTT.

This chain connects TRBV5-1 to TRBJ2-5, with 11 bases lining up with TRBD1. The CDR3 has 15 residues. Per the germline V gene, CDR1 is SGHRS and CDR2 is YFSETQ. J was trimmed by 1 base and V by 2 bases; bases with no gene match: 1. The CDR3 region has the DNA TGCGCCAGCAGCTTTGGGACAGGGGGCCAAGAGACCCAGTACTTC. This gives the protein CASSFGTGGQETQYF.